This T cell receptor beta chain is drawn from a study of T cell repertoires in aging, cancer and after chemotherapy. Amplification of TCR beta used genomic DNA extracted from peripheral blood. Germline V lookup: CDR1 MNHNS, CDR2 SASEGT. Trimming cost V 10 bases and J 7 bases; bases outside gene matches: 13. The length of the CDR3 is 15 residues. Findings of the study overall: Untreated cancer patients had significantly lower blood TCR diversity than age-matched healthy donors. In each cancer cohort, median generation probability increased across chemotherapy, suggesting thymic output rebounded. Healthy donors lost TCR diversity with age mainly through richness, cancer patients through richness and evenness. These repertoire data do not allow conclusions about immunological memory after chemotherapy.

The table lists this clonotype with a count of one. Its antigen is still unknown. Multiplex touch-down PCR with TRB-A/B primers amplified rearranged V-D-J TRB sequences. Each CDR3 protein gets one entry after TCRdb re-called the multiplex PCR reads with MiXCR. The sample has more than 15,000 distinct CDR3 sequences, 50% seen once. The TCR originated in a human donor in good health. Material for sequencing was blood. The chain joins TRBV6-1 to TRBJ2-2; 9 bases are a match to TRBD1. CDR3: CATVLGTGRDGELFF. Here the CDR3 DNA reads TGTGCCACCGTCCTCGGGACAGGGAGGGACGGGGAGCTGTTTTTT.